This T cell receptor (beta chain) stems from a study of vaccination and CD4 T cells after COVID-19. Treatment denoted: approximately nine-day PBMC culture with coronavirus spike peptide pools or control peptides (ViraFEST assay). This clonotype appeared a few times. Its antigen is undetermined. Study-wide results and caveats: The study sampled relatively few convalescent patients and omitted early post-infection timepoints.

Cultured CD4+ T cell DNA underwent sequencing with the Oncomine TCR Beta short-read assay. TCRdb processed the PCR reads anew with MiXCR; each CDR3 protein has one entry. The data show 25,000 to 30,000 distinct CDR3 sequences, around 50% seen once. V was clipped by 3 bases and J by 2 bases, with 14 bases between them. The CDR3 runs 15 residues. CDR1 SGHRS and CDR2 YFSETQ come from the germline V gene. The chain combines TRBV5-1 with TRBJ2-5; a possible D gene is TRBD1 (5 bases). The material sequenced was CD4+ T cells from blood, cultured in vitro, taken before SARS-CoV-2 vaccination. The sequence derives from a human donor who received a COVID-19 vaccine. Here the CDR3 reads CASSSVGVNQETQYF. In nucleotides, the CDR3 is TGCGCCAGCAGCTCGGTAGGGGTCAATCAAGAGACCCAGTACTTC. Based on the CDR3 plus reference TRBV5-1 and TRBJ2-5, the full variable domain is KAGVTQTPRYLIKTRGQQVTLSCSPISGHRSVSWYQQTPGQGLQFLFEYFSETQRNKGNFPGRFSGRQFSNSRSEMNVSTLELGDSALYLCASSSVGVNQETQYFGPGTRLLVL.